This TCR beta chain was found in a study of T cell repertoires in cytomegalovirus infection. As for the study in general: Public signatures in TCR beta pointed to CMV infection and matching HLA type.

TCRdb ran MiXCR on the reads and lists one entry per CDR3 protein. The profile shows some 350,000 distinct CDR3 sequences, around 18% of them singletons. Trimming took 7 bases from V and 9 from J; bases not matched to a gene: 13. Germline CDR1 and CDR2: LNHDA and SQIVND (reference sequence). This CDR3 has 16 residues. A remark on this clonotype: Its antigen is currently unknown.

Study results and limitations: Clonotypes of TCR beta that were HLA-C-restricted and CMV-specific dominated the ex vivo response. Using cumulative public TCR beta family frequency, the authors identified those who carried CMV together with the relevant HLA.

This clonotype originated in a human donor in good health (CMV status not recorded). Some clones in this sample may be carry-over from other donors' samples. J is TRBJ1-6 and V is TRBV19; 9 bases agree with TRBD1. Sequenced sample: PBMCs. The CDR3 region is CASMNWDRDRSSPLHF. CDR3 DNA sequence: TGTGCCAGTATGAATTGGGACAGGGATAGGTCTTCACCCCTCCACTTT.